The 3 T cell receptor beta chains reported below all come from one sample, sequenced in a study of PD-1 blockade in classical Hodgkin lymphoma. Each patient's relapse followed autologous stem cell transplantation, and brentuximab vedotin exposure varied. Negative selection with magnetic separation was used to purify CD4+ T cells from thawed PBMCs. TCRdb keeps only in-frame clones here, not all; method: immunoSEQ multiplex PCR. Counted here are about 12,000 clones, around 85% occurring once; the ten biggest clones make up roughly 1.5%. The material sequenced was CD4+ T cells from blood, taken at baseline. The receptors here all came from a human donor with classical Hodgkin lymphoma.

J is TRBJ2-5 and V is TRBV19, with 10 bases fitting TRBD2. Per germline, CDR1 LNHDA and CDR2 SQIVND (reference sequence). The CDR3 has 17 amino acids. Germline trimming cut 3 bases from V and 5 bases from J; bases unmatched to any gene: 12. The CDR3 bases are TGTGCCAGTAGTATTGTTGGGCTAGCGGGGGATGGGGAGACCCAGTACTTC. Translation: CASSIVGLAGDGETQYF.

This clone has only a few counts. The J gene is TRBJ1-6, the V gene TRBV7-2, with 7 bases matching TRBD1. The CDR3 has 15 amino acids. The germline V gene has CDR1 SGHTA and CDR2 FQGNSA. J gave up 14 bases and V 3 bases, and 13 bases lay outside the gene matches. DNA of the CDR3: TGTGCCAGCAGCTTGGACTCAGGGGGGATTAAGGCCCTCCACTTT. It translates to CASSLDSGGIKALHF.

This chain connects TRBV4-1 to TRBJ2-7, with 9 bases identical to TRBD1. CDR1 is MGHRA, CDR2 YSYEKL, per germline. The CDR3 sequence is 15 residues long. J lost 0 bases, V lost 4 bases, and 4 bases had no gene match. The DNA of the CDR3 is TGCGCCAGCAGCCCCGGGACAGGGATCTCCTACGAGCAGTACTTC. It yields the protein CASSPGTGISYEQYF.